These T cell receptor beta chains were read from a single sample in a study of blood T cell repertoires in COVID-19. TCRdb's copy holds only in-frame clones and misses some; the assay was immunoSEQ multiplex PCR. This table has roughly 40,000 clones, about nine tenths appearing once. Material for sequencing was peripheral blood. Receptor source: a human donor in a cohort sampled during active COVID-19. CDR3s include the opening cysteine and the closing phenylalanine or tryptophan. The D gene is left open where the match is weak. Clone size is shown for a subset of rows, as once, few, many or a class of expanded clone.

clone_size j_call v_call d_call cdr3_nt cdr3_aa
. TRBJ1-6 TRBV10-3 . TGTGCCATCAGTCCATCTCCCGGTGGGACAATGAGCTCCTATAATTCACCCCTCCACTTT CAISPSPGGTMSSYNSPLHF
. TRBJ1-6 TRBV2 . TGTGCCAGCAGTGCGCAGACAGGAAATTCACCCCTCCACTTT CASSAQTGNSPLHF
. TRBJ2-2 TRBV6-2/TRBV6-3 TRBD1 TGTGCCAGCAGCCCCTCGGCGGGGCAGGGGGCGGTCGGGGAGCTGTTTTTT CASSPSAGQGAVGELFF
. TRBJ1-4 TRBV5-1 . TGCGCCAGCAGCTCTGCCCCGGCAACTAATGAAAAACTGTTTTTT CASSSAPATNEKLFF
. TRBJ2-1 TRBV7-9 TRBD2 TGTGCCAGCAGCTCTGGACTAGCGGTCTACAATGAGCAGTTCTTC CASSSGLAVYNEQFF
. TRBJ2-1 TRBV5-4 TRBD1 TGTGCCAGCAGCGTCGGAGGACAGGGGGCTGATGAGCATTTCTTC CASSVGGQGADEHFF
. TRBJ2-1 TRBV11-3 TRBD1 TGTGCCAGCAGCCAGGGACAGAGCTCCTACAATGAGCAGTTCTTC CASSQGQSSYNEQFF
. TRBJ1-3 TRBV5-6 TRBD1 TGTGCCAGCAGCCGCGGACAGGCTGGAAACACCATATATTTT CASSRGQAGNTIYF
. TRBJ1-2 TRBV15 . TGTGCCACCAGCAGAGATAGGCAGGGCGCTAACTATGGCTACACCTTC CATSRDRQGANYGYTF
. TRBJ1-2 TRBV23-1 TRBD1 TGCGCCAGCAGTTACAGGACAGGGCTTGGCTACACCTTC CASSYRTGLGYTF
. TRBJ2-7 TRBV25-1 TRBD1 TGTGCCAGCAGTTCAGGGGGAGAGATCTACGAGCAGTACTTC CASSSGGEIYEQYF
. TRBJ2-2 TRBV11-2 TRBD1 TGTGCCAGCAGCTACCTACAGGGGTCGGTCGGGGAGCTGTTTTTT CASSYLQGSVGELFF
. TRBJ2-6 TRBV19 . TGTGCCAGTAGTATAGAGGGGCCAGCCTCTGGGGCCAACGTCCTGACTTTC CASSIEGPASGANVLTF
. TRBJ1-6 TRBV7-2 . TGTGCCAGCAGCTTAGTCGGGGGGAGCTCCTATAATTCACCCCTCCACTTT CASSLVGGSSYNSPLHF
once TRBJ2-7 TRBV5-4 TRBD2 TGTGCCAGCAGCCCCGGGGGGATAGCTGCGTACGAGCAGTACTTC CASSPGGIAAYEQYF
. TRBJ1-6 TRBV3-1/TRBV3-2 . TGTGCCAGCAGCCAACAGGGAAAGGATTCACCCCTCCACTTT CASSQQGKDSPLHF
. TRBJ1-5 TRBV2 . TGTGCCAGCAGTGACAGGGGAGTCGGGCAGCCCCAGCATTTT CASSDRGVGQPQHF
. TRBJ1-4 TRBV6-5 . TGTGCCAGCAGCGGCCCTCGGGGGGAAAAACTGTTTTTT CASSGPRGEKLFF
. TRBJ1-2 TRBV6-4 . TGTGCCAGCAGTGCTACCTCGGGGAGTGGCTACACCTTC CASSATSGSGYTF
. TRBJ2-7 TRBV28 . TGTGCCAGCGCCCGGGGGTGGGAGAGGGCCGAGCAGTACTTC CASARGWERAEQYF
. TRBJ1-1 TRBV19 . TGTGCCAGTAGTATGGGGACATACACTGAAGCTTTCTTT CASSMGTYTEAFF
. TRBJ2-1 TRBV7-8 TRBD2 TGTGCCAGCAGCTTAGGAAGGCTAGCGGGAGACATCGGTGAGCAGTTCTTC CASSLGRLAGDIGEQFF
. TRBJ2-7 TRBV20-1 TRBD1 TGCAGTGCTACAGGGGGCGGCGAGCAGTACTTC CSATGGGEQYF
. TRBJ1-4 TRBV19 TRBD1 TGTGCCAGTCGTGACCCAGGGGGGAGAACTAATGAAAAACTGTTTTTT CASRDPGGRTNEKLFF
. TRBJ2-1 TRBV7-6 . TGTGCCAGCAGCTTGAGTATCGGGGGTGAGCAGTTCTTC CASSLSIGGEQFF
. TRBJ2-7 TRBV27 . TGTGCCAGCAGTTTATCACCGGTCTCCTACGAGCAGTACTTC CASSLSPVSYEQYF
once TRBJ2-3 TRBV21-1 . TGTGCCAGCAGCAAGGACAGGCCGGGAACTACAGATACGCAGTATTTT CASSKDRPGTTDTQYF
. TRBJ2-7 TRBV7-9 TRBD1 TGTGCCAGCATTAGCCGGGACAGGAGCTACGAGCAGTACTTC CASISRDRSYEQYF
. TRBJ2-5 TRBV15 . TGTGCCACCAGCACAGGGGTTGGGAGAGAGACCCAGTACTTC CATSTGVGRETQYF
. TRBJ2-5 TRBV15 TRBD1 TGTGCCACCAGCAGAGATCAGGGGGTAGGGGAGACCCAGTACTTC CATSRDQGVGETQYF
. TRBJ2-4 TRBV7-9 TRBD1 TGTGCCAGCAGCCACACGGGACAGACATTAGCCAAAAACATTCAGTACTTC CASSHTGQTLAKNIQYF
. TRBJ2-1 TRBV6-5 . TGTGCCAGCAGTTACGAGAGCGGACGAGGGGGTGAGCAGTTCTTC CASSYESGRGGEQFF
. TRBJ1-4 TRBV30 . TGTGCCTCGAGGGAGAGTTTTAATGAAAAACTGTTTTTT CASRESFNEKLFF
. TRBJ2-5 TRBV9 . TGTGCCAGCAGCGTAGCTTGGAGGGTCCGTGAGACCCAGTACTTC CASSVAWRVRETQYF
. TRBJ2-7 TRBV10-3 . TGTGCCATCAGTGATGATTTGGTCGCTAGCTCCTACGAGCAGTACTTC CAISDDLVASSYEQYF
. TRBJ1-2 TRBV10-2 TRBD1 TGCGCCAGCGGGGACAGGGGATCCTATGGCTACACCTTC CASGDRGSYGYTF
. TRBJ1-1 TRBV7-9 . TGTGCCAGCAGCTTAGCTGCTGTGAACAGTGAAGCTTTCTTT CASSLAAVNSEAFF
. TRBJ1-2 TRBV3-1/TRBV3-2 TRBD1 TGTGCCAGCAGCCAGGCAGGGGGGTTTTATGGCTACACCTTC CASSQAGGFYGYTF
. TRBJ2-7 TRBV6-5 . TGTGCCAGCAGTTACAGGGGTACCTACGAGCAGTACTTC CASSYRGTYEQYF
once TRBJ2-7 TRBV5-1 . TGCGCCAGCAGCCCAAGACAAGGTTCAGGGTACGAGCAGTACTTC CASSPRQGSGYEQYF
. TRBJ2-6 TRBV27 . TGTGCCAGCAGCCGAGACTCTGGGGCCAACGTCCTGACTTTC CASSRDSGANVLTF
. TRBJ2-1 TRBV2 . TGTGCCAGCCAGTCGGGGAGCGTTTTTGAGCAGTTCTTC CASQSGSVFEQFF